The 27 T cell receptor beta chains below all came from one sample that was sequenced in a study of cytomegalovirus exposure and HLA in healthy donors. A multiplex PCR was run with 60 Vbeta primers and 13 Jbeta primers. Libraries were prepared by immunoSEQ multiplex PCR; TCRdb keeps only in-frame clonotypes and omits some of them. The top ten clones hold roughly 3.9% of a sample with 93,000 or so clones, almost 80% of them seen once. Sequencing was performed on PBMCs. These TCRs come from a man aged 45 to 65 in good health and CMV-seropositive.

This rearrangement joins TRBV28 to TRBJ1-5, with D perhaps TRBD1 (5 bases). The CDR3 has 14 residues. Trimming left V 6 bases short and J 3 bases short, with 12 bases between. CDR1 MDHEN and CDR2 SYDVKM come from the germline V gene. The CDR3 DNA reads TGTGCCAGCAGACCAGGGTTTGCCAATCAGCCCCAGCATTTT. Residues: CASRPGFANQPQHF.

The V call is TRBV19, the J call TRBJ2-7; maybe TRBD2 (5 bases). Trimming pared 3 bases from V and 4 bases from J, leaving 13 bases between. Germline V CDR1 and CDR2: LNHDA, SQIVND (reference sequence). The CDR3 contains 14 residues. CDR3: CASSISGNGYEQYF. Here the CDR3 DNA reads TGTGCCAGTAGTATCTCGGGGAACGGATACGAGCAGTACTTC.

The chain couples TRBV30 to TRBJ2-5, with a possible D match to TRBD2 (5 bases). CDR3 size: 12 residues. V lost 2 bases and J lost 6, with 10 bases in between. CDR1 and CDR2 from the germline V gene are GTSNPN and SVGIG (reference sequence). The CDR3 loop reads CAWSSGLKTQYF. Here the CDR3 DNA reads TGTGCCTGGAGTTCGGGGTTAAAGACCCAGTACTTC.

Details on this clone: The junction shows a germline mismatch at one end, possibly a read error. The CDR3 loop reads CASRDLREANTGELFF. For the CDR3, the DNA is TGTGCCAGCCGTGACCTGAGGGAAGCGAACACCGGGGAGCTGTTTTTT. The rearrangement uses TRBV2 and TRBJ2-2; tentative D call: TRBD2 (5 bases). The CDR3 is 16 amino acids. Looked up from germline, CDR1 is SNHLY and CDR2 is FYNNEI.

The chain uses TRBV5-8 and TRBJ1-5, with D possibly TRBD1 on 5 matching bases. The CDR3 is made up of 15 amino acids. Per germline, CDR1 SGHTS and CDR2 YDEGEE. V dropped 0 bases and J dropped 7 bases, with 14 bases sitting between them. Written as DNA, the CDR3 is TGTGCCAGCAGCTTGGTTGGGGGGATACACCAGCCCCAGCATTTT. Translation: CASSLVGGIHQPQHF.

This clone was observed a single time. The CDR3 reads CAWSARLADSNEQFF. In nucleotides, the CDR3 is TGTGCCTGGAGTGCGCGGCTAGCAGACTCCAATGAGCAGTTCTTC. The chain couples TRBV30 to TRBJ2-1, with D perhaps TRBD2 (5 bases). Germline-derived CDR1 and CDR2 are GTSNPN and SVGIG (reference sequence). V shed 1 base and J shed 6 bases, with 16 bases lying between them. The CDR3 is 15 amino acids.

This clone was recorded a few times. The J gene is TRBJ2-3, the V gene TRBV7-6, with a possible D match to TRBD1 (5 bases). Deletions cut 1 base from V and 5 bases from J, with 16 bases between. The CDR3 totals 16 residues. Germline loops: CDR1 SGHVS, CDR2 FNYEAQ. The CDR3 DNA is TGTGCCAGCAGCTTAGAACCGACAGCTACGGGAGATACGCAGTATTTT. As protein: CASSLEPTATGDTQYF.

The chain employs TRBV5-5 and TRBJ1-4; D gene ambiguous. Germline V gives CDR1 SGHKS, CDR2 YYEKEE (reference sequence). The CDR3 totals 15 residues. Trimming took 0 bases from V and 0 from J, leaving 6 bases between them. Here the CDR3 DNA reads TGTGCCAGCAGCTTGGTCCCTTCAACTAATGAAAAACTGTTTTTT. This sequence encodes CASSLVPSTNEKLFF.

The chain couples TRBV7-2 to TRBJ2-7, with 11 positions matching TRBD2. The germline V gene encodes CDR1 SGHTA and CDR2 FQGNSA. This CDR3 is built from 15 residues. V gave up 2 bases and J gave up 7 bases; unmatched junction bases: 7. CDR3 sequence (DNA): TGTGCCAGCAGCTTAATAGCGGGAGGGCCCAGGGAGCAGTACTTC. It yields the protein CASSLIAGGPREQYF.

This chain joins TRBV18 and TRBJ1-2, with 7 bases fitting TRBD1. Germline CDR1 is KGHSH and CDR2 is LQKENI. Trimming took 3 bases from V and 2 from J; bases not matched to a gene: 3. The CDR3 length is 14 residues. The CDR3: CASSPGRGNYGYTF. CDR3 DNA: TGTGCCAGCTCACCTGGCAGGGGGAACTATGGCTACACCTTC.

The genes are TRBV6-1 and TRBJ1-4; possible D gene TRBD1, 5 bases. The CDR3 loop spans 15 amino acids. V was cut by 6 bases and J by 8 bases, with 19 bases left in between. From germline, CDR1 is MNHNS and CDR2 SASEGT. CDR3 sequence (DNA): TGTGCCAGCAGCAACGGCGGGGTGGGGGTGGAAAAACTGTTTTTT. It translates to CASSNGGVGVEKLFF.

This chain joins TRBV28 and TRBJ2-4; 7 bases map to TRBD2. This CDR3 spans 16 amino acids. V was clipped by 5 bases and J by 1 base; unmatched bases: 8. CDR1 is MDHEN and CDR2 is SYDVKM in the germline V gene. CDR3 sequence: CASSDGGVGAKNIQYF. CDR3 DNA: TGTGCCAGCAGTGATGGGGGGGTAGGGGCCAAAAACATTCAGTACTTC.

The chain uses TRBV5-5 and TRBJ1-1, with 11 bases that match TRBD1. V was clipped by 2 bases and J by 7 bases; unmatched bases: 1. The germline V gene encodes CDR1 SGHKS and CDR2 YYEKEE (reference sequence). The CDR3 runs to 13 residues. CDR3 DNA: TGTGCCAGCAGCTTTGGGACAGGGGGTGAAGCTTTCTTT. Protein sequence: CASSFGTGGEAFF.

The V call is TRBV7-9, the J call TRBJ2-3, with 8 bases fitting TRBD2. The CDR3 consists of 14 residues. Germline lookup yields CDR1 SEHNR and CDR2 FQNEAQ (reference sequence). J gave up 2 bases and V 5 bases, and 3 bases lay outside the gene matches. This chain's CDR3 is CASSVSGTTDTQYF. CDR3 in DNA: TGTGCCAGCAGCGTTAGCGGGACCACAGATACGCAGTATTTT.

In its sample, this clone was seen a few times. The chain uses TRBV6-5 and TRBJ2-5, with 9 bases fitting TRBD1. The CDR3 has 15 residues. Trimming cost V 7 bases and J 1 base; bases outside gene matches: 7. In germline, CDR1 is MNHEY, CDR2 SVGAGI. The CDR3 nucleotides read TGTGCCAGCAACCCCCGGACAGGGGCCCAAGAGACCCAGTACTTC. Its protein is CASNPRTGAQETQYF.

This rearrangement joins TRBV5-1 to TRBJ2-3; TRBD1 agrees at 7 bases. V lost 4 bases and J lost 2; bases outside the gene matches: 7. The CDR3 covers 15 residues. Germline CDR1 and CDR2: SGHRS and YFSETQ. CDR3 sequence reads: CASSITGDATDTQYF. In nucleotides, the CDR3 is TGCGCCAGCAGCATTACAGGGGATGCCACAGATACGCAGTATTTT.

This clone was found a few times. This sequence joins TRBV11-2 and TRBJ1-3, with TRBD1 as a possible D gene (6 bases). This CDR3 spans 15 amino acids. From germline, CDR1 is SGHAT and CDR2 FQNNGV. The ends were cut back, 3 bases at V and 8 bases at J, with 17 bases in the middle. The CDR3 loop reads CASSFSDRPRDTIYF. The CDR3 DNA sequence: TGTGCCAGCAGCTTCAGCGACAGGCCGCGGGACACCATATATTTT.

This clone was seen a few times. This sequence joins TRBV27 and TRBJ2-1, with 11 bases aligning to TRBD2. Germline V CDR1 and CDR2: MNHEY, SMNVEV (reference sequence). V trimming: 7 bases; J trimming: 11 bases; junction bases outside the gene matches: 7. This CDR3 has 13 residues. CDR3 bases: TGTGCCAGCATCCCGACTAGCGGGAAAAAGCAGTTCTTC. This codes for CASIPTSGKKQFF.

This chain links TRBV19 with TRBJ2-7; D is unclear. Deletions cut 8 bases from V and 6 bases from J, with 8 bases between. Germline assignment: CDR1 LNHDA and CDR2 SQIVND (reference sequence). The CDR3 has 10 amino acids. The CDR3 region has the DNA TGTGCCAGTGGCCGATTCGAGCAGTACTTC. Residues: CASGRFEQYF.

The V call is TRBV7-8, the J call TRBJ2-7; perhaps TRBD2 as D (6 bases). Germline CDR1 reads SGHVS; CDR2 reads FQNEAQ. CDR3 size: 14 residues. The V gene lost 10 bases and the J gene lost 3 bases, with 19 bases spanning the gap. CDR3 sequence (DNA): TGTGCCACCAAACTCGGGCGGGGTGGCTACGAGCAGTACTTC. Translated, it gives CATKLGRGGYEQYF.

The DNA for the CDR3 is TGTGCCAGCAGCTCCGGGAGAGGATTTGGAGGGAATGAAAAACTGTTTTTT. Translated, it gives CASSSGRGFGGNEKLFF. The chain has TRBV11-2 and TRBJ1-4; unclear D gene. The CDR3 runs 17 residues. The V end lost 4 bases, the J end lost 5 bases, and 20 bases lay between the germline ends. Germline CDR1 and CDR2: SGHAT and FQNNGV.

The chain has TRBV4-2 and TRBJ2-5, with TRBD2 matching over 9 bases. CDR1 is LGHNA and CDR2 is YNFKEQ in the germline V gene. V trimming: 1 base; J trimming: 2 bases; junction bases outside the gene matches: 5. This CDR3 is 16 amino acids long. The CDR3: CASSQGALAGQETQYF. CDR3 DNA sequence: TGTGCCAGCAGCCAAGGGGCCCTAGCGGGGCAAGAGACCCAGTACTTC.

A note on this clone: One junction end does not reproduce the germline sequence, and a read error may be involved. V and J are TRBV27 and TRBJ2-7; D possibly corresponds to TRBD2 (6 bases). CDR1 MNHEY and CDR2 SMNVEV come from the germline V gene (reference sequence). The CDR3 is made up of 15 amino acids. This CDR3 reads CASSRVLAASYGQYF. For the CDR3, the DNA is TGTGCCAGCAGCCGGGTGTTAGCGGCTTCCTACGGGCAGTACTTC.

V and J are TRBV28 and TRBJ1-3; perhaps TRBD1 as D (5 bases). Germline CDR1 is MDHEN and CDR2 is SYDVKM. V was trimmed by 8 bases and J by 1 base, leaving 12 bases between them. The CDR3 totals 14 residues. CDR3 in amino acids: CASGAGLSGNTIYF. The CDR3 region has the DNA TGTGCCAGCGGGGCAGGGCTTTCTGGAAACACCATATATTTT.

The V and J genes are TRBV29-1 and TRBJ2-7; tentatively, D is TRBD1 (5 bases). The germline gives CDR1 SQVTM, CDR2 ANQGSEA. The CDR3 spans 13 residues. V dropped 4 bases and J dropped 4 bases, with 14 bases sitting between them. CDR3 sequence: CSVGGGQLYEQYF. CDR3 DNA: TGCAGCGTTGGGGGCGGACAACTATACGAGCAGTACTTC.

This clone was counted between two and nine times. The chain employs TRBV9 and TRBJ2-1; TRBD2 aligns across 11 bases. Germline values: CDR1 SGDLS, CDR2 YYNGEE. With 1 base clipped from V and 6 bases from J, the junction kept 3 bases outside the gene matches. This CDR3 is 15 amino acids long. In DNA form, the CDR3 reads TGTGCCAGCAGCGTACCCCTAGCGGGAGGCAATGAGCAGTTCTTC. Translation gives CASSVPLAGGNEQFF.

In regard to this clone: One end of the junction does not line up with germline, which may come from a read error. This chain uses TRBV2 with TRBJ1-4; no firm D call. The CDR3 runs 12 residues. Per germline, CDR1 SNHLY and CDR2 FYNNEI. CDR3 sequence (DNA): TGTGCCAGCAAAGGGAGTAATGAAAAGCTGTTTTTT. This translates into CASKGSNEKLFF.